This TCR beta chain was captured by sequencing in a study of blood T cell repertoires in COVID-19. Study in general: Samples came from the United States, Italy and Spain, spanning acute and convalescent COVID-19.

As handled by the study authors: Reference gene primer amplification gave nucleated cell count estimates. The assay was immunoSEQ multiplex PCR, and TCRdb's table has in-frame clones only and misses some. Clone size and the V and J calls come from that table; the DNA yielded D and trimming. The sample shows 130,000 to 150,000 clones, around 80% of them seen only once. The V gene end was trimmed by 1 base and the J gene end by 7 bases; junction bases not matched to a gene: 4. The CDR3 spans 14 residues. Looked up from germline, CDR1 is SGHTA and CDR2 is FQGNSA. The chain is built from TRBV7-2 and TRBJ2-3; 8 nucleotides match TRBD2. This receptor was identified in a human donor in a cohort sampled during active COVID-19. Sequencing was done on a sample of peripheral blood. Here the CDR3 reads CASSLEGLGNTQYF. The CDR3 region has the DNA TGTGCCAGCAGCTTAGAGGGACTAGGGAATACGCAGTATTTT.